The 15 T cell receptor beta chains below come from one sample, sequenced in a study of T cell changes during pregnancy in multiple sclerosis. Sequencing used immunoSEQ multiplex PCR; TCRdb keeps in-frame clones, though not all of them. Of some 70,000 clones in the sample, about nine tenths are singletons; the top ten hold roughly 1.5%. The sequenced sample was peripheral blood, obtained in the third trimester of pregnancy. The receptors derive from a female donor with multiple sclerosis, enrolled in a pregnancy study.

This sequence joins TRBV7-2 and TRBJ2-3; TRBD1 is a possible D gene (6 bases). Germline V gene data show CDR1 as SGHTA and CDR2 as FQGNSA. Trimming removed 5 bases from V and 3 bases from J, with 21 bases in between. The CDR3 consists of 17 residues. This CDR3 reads CASSLNAGTLRTDTQYF. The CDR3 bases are TGTGCCAGCAGCCTAAACGCCGGGACATTGAGGACAGATACGCAGTATTTT.

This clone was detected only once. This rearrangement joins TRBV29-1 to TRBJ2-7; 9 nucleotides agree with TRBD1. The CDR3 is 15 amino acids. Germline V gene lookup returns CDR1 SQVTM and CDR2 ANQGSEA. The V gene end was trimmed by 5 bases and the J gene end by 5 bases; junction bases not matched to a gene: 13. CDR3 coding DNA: TGCAGCGTTTATCCGCCGGGGACAGGGAACAACGAGCAGTACTTC. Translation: CSVYPPGTGNNEQYF.

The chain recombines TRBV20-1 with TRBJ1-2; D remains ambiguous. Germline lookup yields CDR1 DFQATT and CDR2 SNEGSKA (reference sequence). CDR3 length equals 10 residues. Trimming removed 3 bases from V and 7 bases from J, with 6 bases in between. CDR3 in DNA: TGCAGTGCTAGTACTCTTGGCTACACCTTC. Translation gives CSASTLGYTF.

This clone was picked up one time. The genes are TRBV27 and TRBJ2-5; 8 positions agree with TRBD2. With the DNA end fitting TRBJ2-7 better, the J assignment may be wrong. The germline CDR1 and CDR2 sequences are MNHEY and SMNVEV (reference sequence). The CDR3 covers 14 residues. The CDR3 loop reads CASMRGAYNYEQYF. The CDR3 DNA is TGTGCCAGCATGCGGGGGGCCTATAACTACGAGCAGTACTTC.

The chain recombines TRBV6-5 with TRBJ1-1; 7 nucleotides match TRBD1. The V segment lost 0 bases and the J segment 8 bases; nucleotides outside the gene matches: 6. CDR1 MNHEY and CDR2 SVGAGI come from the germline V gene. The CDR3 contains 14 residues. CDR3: CASSYSTPGQEAFF. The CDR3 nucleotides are TGTGCCAGCAGTTACTCCACCCCGGGACAGGAAGCTTTCTTT.

In nucleotides, the CDR3 is TGCAGTGCTAGTCGGGACTTTGAGCAGTTCTTC. Its protein product is CSASRDFEQFF. This chain connects TRBV20-1 to TRBJ2-1, with D perhaps matching TRBD2 (6 bases). The V gene lost 3 bases and the J gene lost 9 bases, with 9 bases spanning the gap. Per germline, CDR1 DFQATT and CDR2 SNEGSKA (reference sequence). The length of the CDR3 is 11 residues.

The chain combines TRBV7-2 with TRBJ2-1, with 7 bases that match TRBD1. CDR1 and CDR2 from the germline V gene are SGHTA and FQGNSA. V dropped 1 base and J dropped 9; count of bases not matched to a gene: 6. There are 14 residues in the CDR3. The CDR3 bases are TGTGCCAGCAGCTTAGTAGGCGACAGGGCTGAGCAGTTCTTC. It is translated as CASSLVGDRAEQFF.

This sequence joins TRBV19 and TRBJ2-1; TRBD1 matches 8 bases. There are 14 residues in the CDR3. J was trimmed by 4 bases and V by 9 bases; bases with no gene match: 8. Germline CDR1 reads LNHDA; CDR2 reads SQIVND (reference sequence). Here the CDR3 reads CASLDRGVYNEQFF. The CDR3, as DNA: TGTGCCAGCCTAGACAGGGGCGTATACAATGAGCAGTTCTTC.

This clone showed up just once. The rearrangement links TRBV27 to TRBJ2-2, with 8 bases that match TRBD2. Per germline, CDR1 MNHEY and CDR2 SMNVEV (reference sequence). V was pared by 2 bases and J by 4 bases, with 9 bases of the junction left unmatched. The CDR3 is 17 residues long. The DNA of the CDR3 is TGTGCCAGCAGTTTAAAAGCGGGAGCGCGATTCACCGGGGAGCTGTTTTTT. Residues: CASSLKAGARFTGELFF.

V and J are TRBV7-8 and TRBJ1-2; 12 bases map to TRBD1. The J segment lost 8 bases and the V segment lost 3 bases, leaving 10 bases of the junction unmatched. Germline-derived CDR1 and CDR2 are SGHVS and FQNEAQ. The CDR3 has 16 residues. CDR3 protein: CASSLSGTGGVGGYTF. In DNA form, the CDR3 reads TGTGCCAGCAGCTTGAGCGGGACAGGGGGCGTGGGAGGCTACACCTTC. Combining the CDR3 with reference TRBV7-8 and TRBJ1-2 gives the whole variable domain GAGVSQSPRYKVAKRGQDVALRCDPISGHVSLFWYQQALGQGPEFLTYFQNEAQLDKSGLPSDRFFAERPEGSVSTLKIQRTQQEDSAVYLCASSLSGTGGVGGYTFGSGTRLTVV.

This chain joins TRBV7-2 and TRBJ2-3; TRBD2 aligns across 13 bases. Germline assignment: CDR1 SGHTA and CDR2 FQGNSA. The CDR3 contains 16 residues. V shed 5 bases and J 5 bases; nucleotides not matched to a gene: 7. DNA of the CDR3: TGTGCCAGCAGCCCCACTAGCGGGGGGGGAGTAGATACGCAGTATTTT. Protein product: CASSPTSGGGVDTQYF.

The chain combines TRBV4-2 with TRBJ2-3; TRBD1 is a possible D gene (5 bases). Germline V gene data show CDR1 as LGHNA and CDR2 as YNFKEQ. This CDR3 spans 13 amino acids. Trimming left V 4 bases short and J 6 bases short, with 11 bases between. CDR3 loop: CASSPQGADTQYF. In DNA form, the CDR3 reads TGTGCCAGCAGCCCCCAGGGCGCGGATACGCAGTATTTT.

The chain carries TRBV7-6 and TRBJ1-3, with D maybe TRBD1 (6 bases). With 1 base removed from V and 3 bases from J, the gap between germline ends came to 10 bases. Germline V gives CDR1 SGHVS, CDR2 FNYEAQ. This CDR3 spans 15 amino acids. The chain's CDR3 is CASSLGQGYGNTIYF. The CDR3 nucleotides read TGTGCCAGCAGCTTAGGGCAGGGGTATGGAAACACCATATATTTT.

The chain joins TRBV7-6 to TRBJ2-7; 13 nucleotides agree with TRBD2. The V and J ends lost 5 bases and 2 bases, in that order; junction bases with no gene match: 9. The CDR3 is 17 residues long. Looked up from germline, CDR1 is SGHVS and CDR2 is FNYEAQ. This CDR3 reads CASSQMTSGRTPYEQYF. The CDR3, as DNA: TGTGCCAGCAGCCAGATGACTAGCGGGAGGACACCCTACGAGCAGTACTTC.

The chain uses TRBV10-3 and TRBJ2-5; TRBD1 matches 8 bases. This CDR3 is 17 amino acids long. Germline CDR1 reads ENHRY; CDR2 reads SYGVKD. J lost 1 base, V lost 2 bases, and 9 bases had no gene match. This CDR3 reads CAISEARARGLQETQYF. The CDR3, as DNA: TGTGCCATCAGTGAGGCCCGTGCCAGGGGGCTCCAAGAGACCCAGTACTTC.